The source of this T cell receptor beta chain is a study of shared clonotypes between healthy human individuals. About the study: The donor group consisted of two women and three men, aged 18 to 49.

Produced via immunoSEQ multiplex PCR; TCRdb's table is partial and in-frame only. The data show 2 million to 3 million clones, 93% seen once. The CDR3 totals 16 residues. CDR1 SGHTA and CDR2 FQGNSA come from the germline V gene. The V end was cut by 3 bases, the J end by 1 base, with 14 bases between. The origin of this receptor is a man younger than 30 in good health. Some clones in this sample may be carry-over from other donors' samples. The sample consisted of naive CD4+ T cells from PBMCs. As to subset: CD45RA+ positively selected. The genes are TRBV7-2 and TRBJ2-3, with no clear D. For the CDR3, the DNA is TGTGCCAGCAGCTTGCGGACCCAACGTGGCACAGATACGCAGTATTTT. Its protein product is CASSLRTQRGTDTQYF.